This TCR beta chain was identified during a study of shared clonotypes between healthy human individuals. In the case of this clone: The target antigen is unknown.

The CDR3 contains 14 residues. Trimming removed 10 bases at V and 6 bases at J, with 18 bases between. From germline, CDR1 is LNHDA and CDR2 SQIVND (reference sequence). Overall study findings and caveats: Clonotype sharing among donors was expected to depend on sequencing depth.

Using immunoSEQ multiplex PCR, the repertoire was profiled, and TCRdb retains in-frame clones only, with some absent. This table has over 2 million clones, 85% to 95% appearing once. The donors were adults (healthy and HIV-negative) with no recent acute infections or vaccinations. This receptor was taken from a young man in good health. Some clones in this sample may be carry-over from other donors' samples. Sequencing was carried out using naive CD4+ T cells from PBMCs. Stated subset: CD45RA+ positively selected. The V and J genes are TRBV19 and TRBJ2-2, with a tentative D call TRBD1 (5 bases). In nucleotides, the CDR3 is TGTGCCACCGCGGTGCAGGGTCCTGCCGGGGAGCTGTTTTTT. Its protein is CATAVQGPAGELFF. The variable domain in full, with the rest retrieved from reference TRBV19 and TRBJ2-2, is DGGITQSPKYLFRKEGQNVTLSCEQNLNHDAMYWYRQDPGQGLRLIYYSQIVNDFQKGDIAEGYSVSREKKESFPLTVTSAQKNPTAFYLCATAVQGPAGELFFGEGSRLTVL.